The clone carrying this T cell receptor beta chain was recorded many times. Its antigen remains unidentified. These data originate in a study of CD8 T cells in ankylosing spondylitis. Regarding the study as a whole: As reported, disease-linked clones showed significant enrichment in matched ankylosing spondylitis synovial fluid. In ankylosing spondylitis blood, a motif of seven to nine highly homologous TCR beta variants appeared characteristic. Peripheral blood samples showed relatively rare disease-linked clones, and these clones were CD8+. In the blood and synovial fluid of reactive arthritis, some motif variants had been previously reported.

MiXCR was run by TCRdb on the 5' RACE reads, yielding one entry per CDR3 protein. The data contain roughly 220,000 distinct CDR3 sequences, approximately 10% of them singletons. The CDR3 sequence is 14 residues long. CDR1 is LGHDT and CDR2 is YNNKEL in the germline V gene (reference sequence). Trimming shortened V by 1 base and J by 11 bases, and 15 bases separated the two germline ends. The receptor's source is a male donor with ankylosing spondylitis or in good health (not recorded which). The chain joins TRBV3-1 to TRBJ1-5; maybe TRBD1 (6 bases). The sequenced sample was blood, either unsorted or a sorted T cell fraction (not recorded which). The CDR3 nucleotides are TGTGCCAGCAGCCAAGCCGACAGGCCGGGGGCCCAGCATTTT. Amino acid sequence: CASSQADRPGAQHF.